This passage covers 32 T cell receptor beta chains from one sample sequenced in a study of CD8+ T cells in alopecia areata. cDNA serving as the sequencing template came from extracted, reverse transcribed RNA. Using immunoSEQ multiplex PCR, the repertoire was profiled, and TCRdb retains in-frame clones only, with some absent. The sample shows roughly 110,000 clones, none of them appearing just once. The specimen sequenced was lesional skin. These receptors were collected from a C3H/HeJ mouse with alopecia areata. For this mouse line, the MHC haplotype is H2-k.

This clone was observed a few times. The listed genes are named as in mouse. Sequencing ends 4 residues short of the CDR3 end; the germline J gene provides the rest. The sample contains more than one DNA sequence encoding this CDR3. The rearrangement links TRBV13-3 to TRBJ2-2, with TRBD2 identical over 11 bases. Germline V gene sequence: CDR1 NNHDY, CDR2 SYVADS. Trimming cost V 3 bases and J 1 base; bases outside gene matches: 2. This CDR3 comprises 16 residues. The CDR3 bases that were read are TGTGCCAGCAGTGGTGGGACTGGGGGAAACACCGGG. This gives the protein CASSGGTGGNTG. The complete CDR3 protein is CASSGGTGGNTGQLYF.

This clone has just a few counts. The germline and genes are mouse ones. The read stops 4 residues short of the end of the CDR3; the missing end is completed from the germline J gene. The V and J genes are TRBV13-3 and TRBJ2-3, with TRBD2 matching over 10 bases. J was trimmed by 0 bases and V by 3 bases; bases with no gene match: 7. Germline CDR1 is NNHDY and CDR2 is SYVADS. The length of the CDR3 is 17 residues. The CDR3 spells CASSGPGLGTSAETLYF. Incomplete CDR3 DNA: TGTGCCAGCAGTGGGCCGGGACTGGGGACTAGTGCAGAA.

This clone was seen a handful of times. Gene names are the mouse ones. The read is 4 residues too short to cover the CDR3 end, so that end is filled in from the germline J gene. This chain uses TRBV13-3 with TRBJ1-1, with 11 bases lining up with TRBD1. CDR3 length equals 14 residues. Germline V gene lookup returns CDR1 NNHDY and CDR2 SYVADS. This CDR3 reads CASSDEGTGGEVFF. CDR3 DNA (partial): TGTGCCAGCAGTGATGAGGGGACAGGGGGA.

Of note for this clone: The protein recorded in TCRdb does not match the translated DNA at residue 13; the protein presented here comes from translating the DNA. The listed genes are named as in mouse. The read ends 3 residues before the CDR3 terminus; that terminus is restored from the germline J gene. The V and J genes are TRBV19 and TRBJ1-3, with 7 bases identical to TRBD1. CDR3 size: 16 residues. V shed 2 bases, J shed 0 bases, and the junction held 5 bases outside the gene matches. From germline, CDR1 is FNHDT and CDR2 SITEND (reference sequence). The CDR3 sequence: CASSIPGGLSGNTLYF. Incomplete CDR3 DNA: TGTGCCAGCAGTATCCCAGGGGGACTTTCTGGAAATACG.

Points on this clone: Germline and genes here are mouse. The read halts 4 residues ahead of the CDR3 end, with the missing end drawn from the germline J gene. The chain couples TRBV19 to TRBJ2-7, with 10 bases matching TRBD2. Germline V gives CDR1 FNHDT, CDR2 SITEND (reference sequence). CDR3 length equals 15 residues. The part of the CDR3 DNA that was read is TGTGCCAGCAGTCCCTCCGGGACTGGGGAATAT. Its translation is CASSPSGTGEY. The entire CDR3 is CASSPSGTGEYEQYF.

This clone was recorded many times. Gene and germline names: mouse. With the read ending 4 residues before the CDR3 end, the germline J gene is used to fill in that end. This chain connects TRBV13-3 to TRBJ2-7; TRBD1 agrees at 9 bases. Germline trimming cut 6 bases from V and 2 bases from J; bases unmatched to any gene: 9. From germline, CDR1 is NNHDY and CDR2 SYVADS. This CDR3 is 15 amino acids long. The DNA read from the CDR3 is TGTGCCAGCACCCACGACAGGGGGGCGACCTAT. Translation: CASTHDRGATY. The CDR3 as a whole reads CASTHDRGATYEQYF.

Comment on this clone: The database protein in TCRdb disagrees with the DNA translation at residue 11; the sequence shown here was translated from the DNA. Germline and genes: mouse. The CDR3 goes on 3 residues after the read ends, and that part is filled in from the germline J gene. The genes are TRBV13-3 and TRBJ1-6; weak D call: TRBD1 (6 bases). TRBJ1-6 is an ORF, and what it does is uncertain. Germline V gene data show CDR1 as NNHDY and CDR2 as SYVADS. Trimming pared 3 bases from V and 6 bases from J, leaving 10 bases between. The CDR3 is 14 amino acids. The CDR3 DNA, read in part, is TGTGCCAGCAGTGTGGGACAAATTAATTCGCCC. This encodes CASSVGQINSP. The whole CDR3 protein reads CASSVGQINSPLYF.

This clone appeared a few times. Gene names refer to mouse genes. With the read ending 4 residues before the CDR3 end, the germline J gene is used to fill in that end. The chain employs TRBV19 and TRBJ1-2; 8 positions match TRBD1. The CDR3 totals 12 residues. Germline assignment: CDR1 FNHDT and CDR2 SITEND (reference sequence). The CDR3 protein is CASSGQGPDYTF. The covered CDR3 bases are TGTGCCAGCAGTGGACAGGGCCCC.

This clone was seen only a few times. Here the gene names and germline are mouse. The read falls 4 residues short of the CDR3 end, and the missing part is taken from the germline J gene. The chain couples TRBV13-1 to TRBJ2-1; TRBD2 agrees at 12 bases. CDR1 and CDR2 from the germline V gene are NSHNY and SYGAGN. V shed 7 bases and J 4 bases; nucleotides not matched to a gene: 0. CDR3 length: 13 residues. Partial CDR3 DNA: TGTGCCAGCGGGACTGGGGGGTATGCT. Its translation is CASGTGGYA. The whole CDR3 sequence reads CASGTGGYAEQFF.

As regards this clone: Mouse names are used for the genes. The DNA ends 4 residues before the CDR3 does, and the rest of the CDR3 is filled in from the germline J gene. The chain employs TRBV13-3 and TRBJ2-5; 9 bases align to TRBD2. Germline V gene lookup returns CDR1 NNHDY and CDR2 SYVADS. The CDR3 length is 15 residues. The chain's CDR3 is CASSDAAGGEDTQYF. Partial CDR3 DNA: TGTGCCAGCAGTGATGCAGCTGGGGGGGAAGAC.

This clone was counted ten times or more. Germline and genes: mouse. CDR3: CASSLDSYEQYF. The sequenced part of the CDR3 DNA is TGTGCCAGCAGTCTCGACAGCTAT. The chain links TRBV14 to TRBJ2-7; D might be TRBD1 (5 bases). The CDR3 is cut off 4 residues early in the read; its end comes from the germline J gene. This CDR3 has 12 residues. Trimming shortened V by 4 bases and J by 3 bases, and 8 bases separated the two germline ends. Germline lookup yields CDR1 SGHDT and CDR2 FRDEAV.

There are a few counts of this clone. Mouse names are used for the genes. The read falls 4 residues short of the CDR3 end, and the missing part is taken from the germline J gene. The chain employs TRBV19 and TRBJ2-7; 11 nucleotides agree with TRBD2. V gave up 2 bases and J gave up 3 bases; unmatched junction bases: 7. The CDR3 covers 16 residues. CDR1 FNHDT and CDR2 SITEND come from the germline V gene (reference sequence). CDR3 loop: CASSIVDWGGLYEQYF. The sequenced part of the CDR3 DNA is TGTGCCAGCAGTATCGTAGACTGGGGGGGGCTCTAT. Drawing the rest from reference TRBV19 and TRBJ2-7, the complete variable domain is GGIITQTPKFLIGQEGQKLTLKCQQNFNHDTMYWYRQDSGKGLRLIYYSITENDLQKGDLSEGYDASREKKSSFSLTVTSAQKNEMAVFLCASSIVDWGGLYEQYFGPGTRLTVL.

Worth noting for this clone: The genes and germline here are from mouse. The CDR3 end is not reached by the read, which stops 4 residues before it; the germline J gene fills it in. The V and J genes are TRBV1 and TRBJ1-2; TRBD1 might be the D (5 bases). The CDR3 is made up of 15 amino acids. In germline, CDR1 is NSQYPW, CDR2 LRSPGD (reference sequence). The sequenced part of the CDR3 DNA is TGCACCTGCAGTGCCCAGGACTGGGGGGACGGC. This encodes CTCSAQDWGDG. The full CDR3 is CTCSAQDWGDGDYTF.

Remarks on this clone: Germline and genes: mouse. Incomplete CDR3 DNA: TGTGCTAGCAGTTTAAGTGGGACAGGGCAAGAC. It encodes CASSLSGTGQD. The whole CDR3 protein reads CASSLSGTGQDTQYF. The V and J genes are TRBV29 and TRBJ2-5, with 9 bases fitting TRBD1. The DNA ends 4 residues before the CDR3 does, and the rest of the CDR3 is filled in from the germline J gene. The CDR3 has 15 amino acids. Germline CDR1 and CDR2: MSHET and SYDVDS. V gave up 2 bases and J gave up 3 bases; unmatched junction bases: 3.

This clone appeared many times. Genes and germline are mouse. The CDR3 sequence is CASSDAGLGDYAEQFF. The sequenced part of the CDR3 DNA is TGTGCCAGCAGTGATGCTGGACTGGGGGACTATGCT. The gene calls are TRBV13-3 and TRBJ2-1; 10 bases line up with TRBD2. The read gets to within 4 residues of the CDR3 end, and the germline J gene fills in the rest. The V gene end was trimmed by 0 bases and the J gene end by 2 bases; junction bases not matched to a gene: 2. The CDR3 totals 16 residues. The germline V gene encodes CDR1 NNHDY and CDR2 SYVADS.

This clone came up a few times. Gene names denote mouse genes. The CDR3 is cut off 4 residues early in the read; its end comes from the germline J gene. The chain joins TRBV1 to TRBJ2-5, with 7 bases matching TRBD2. V lost 3 bases to trimming and J lost 2 bases; unmatched junction nucleotides: 5. Germline V CDR1 and CDR2: NSQYPW, LRSPGD (reference sequence). CDR3 length: 15 amino acids. Incomplete CDR3 DNA: TGCACCTGCAGTGCTTCGACTGGGCCCCAAGAC. Translated, it gives CTCSASTGPQD. The entire CDR3 is CTCSASTGPQDTQYF.

This clone has more than one count but fewer than ten. Gene labels here are mouse ones. The sequenced part of the CDR3 DNA is TGTGCCAGCGGTGAGGTGGGGGGCGAAGAC. It is translated as CASGEVGGED. The CDR3 reads in full as CASGEVGGEDTQYF. The chain has TRBV13-2 and TRBJ2-5, with D perhaps matching TRBD2 (7 bases). The read terminates 4 residues before the CDR3 end, so the remaining end is supplied by the germline J gene. Germline CDR1 reads NNHNN; CDR2 reads SYGAGS (reference sequence). The CDR3 length is 14 residues.

Worth noting for this clone: The genes are named according to mouse. The read stops 4 residues short of the end of the CDR3; the missing end is completed from the germline J gene. This sequence joins TRBV13-3 and TRBJ2-5, with 11 positions matching TRBD2. V was clipped by 2 bases and J by 0 bases; unmatched bases: 5. The CDR3 is 17 residues long. From germline, CDR1 is NNHDY and CDR2 SYVADS. CDR3 in amino acids: CASSDLGLGVNQDTQYF. The covered CDR3 bases are TGTGCCAGCAGTGACTTGGGACTGGGGGTTAACCAAGAC.

This clone appeared a few times. The gene names given are mouse names. The observed sequence ends 4 residues before the CDR3 terminus, with the missing tail filled in from the germline J gene. The chain carries TRBV19 and TRBJ1-4; D uncertain. This CDR3 is built from 13 residues. V lost 0 bases, J lost 5 bases, and 5 bases lay in between. CDR1 is FNHDT and CDR2 is SITEND in the germline V gene (reference sequence). CDR3 bases read: TGTGCCAGCAGTATAGAGGTGAACGAA. Amino acid sequence: CASSIEVNE. The whole CDR3 protein reads CASSIEVNERLFF.

Concerning this clone: Gene names are mouse gene names. The CDR3 end falls 4 residues outside the read, so it is completed with the germline J gene. The chain combines TRBV1 with TRBJ1-2; 10 nucleotides line up with TRBD1. The length of the CDR3 is 16 residues. The ends lost 2 bases at V and 3 bases at J; junction bases unmatched: 6. CDR1 and CDR2 (germline): NSQYPW, LRSPGD (reference sequence). The sequenced CDR3 bases are TGCACCTGCAGTGCAAAGGACAGGGGGGTGGACTCC. Translation: CTCSAKDRGVDS. The entire CDR3 sequence reads CTCSAKDRGVDSDYTF.

This clone was observed a few times. Sequence at one end of the junction differs from germline and may be a read error. Here the gene names and germline are mouse. The DNA ends 4 residues before the CDR3 does, and the rest of the CDR3 is filled in from the germline J gene. This chain connects TRBV13-1 to TRBJ2-5; 7 nucleotides agree with TRBD2. Germline V gene sequence: CDR1 NSHNY, CDR2 SYGAGN. This CDR3 region has 13 residues. The CDR3 sequence: CASSGLDQDTQYF. The CDR3 bases that were read are TGTGCTAGCAGTGGACTGGATCAAGAC.

Note on this clone: Genes here carry mouse names. The read terminates 4 residues ahead of where the CDR3 ends, so the germline J gene completes it. The V and J genes are TRBV13-1 and TRBJ2-2; 10 bases are shared with TRBD2. Germline CDR1 is NSHNY and CDR2 is SYGAGN. With V trimmed by 3 bases and J by 6 bases, 8 bases remained unmatched. The CDR3 is made up of 16 amino acids. The CDR3 reads CASSGLRDWGPGQLYF. The CDR3 DNA, read in part, is TGTGCCAGCAGTGGCCTCCGGGACTGGGGACCCGGG.

About this clone itself: Genes and germline come from the mouse. Coverage ceases 4 residues before the CDR3 finishes, and the germline J gene fills in the end. This chain joins TRBV13-3 and TRBJ2-7; D not resolved. The CDR3 covers 12 residues. Germline V gene lookup returns CDR1 NNHDY and CDR2 SYVADS. Trimming pared 2 bases from V and 3 bases from J, leaving 6 bases between. The part of the CDR3 DNA that was read is TGTGCCAGCAGTGAGCAGCTCTAT. Translation: CASSEQLY. The full-length CDR3 reads as CASSEQLYEQYF.

The table lists this clone with a few counts. The genes are named according to mouse. Read data end 4 residues before the CDR3 end; the end is taken from the germline J gene. This chain connects TRBV13-1 to TRBJ2-5, with TRBD2 matching 8 bases. CDR1 is NSHNY and CDR2 is SYGAGN in the germline V gene. The CDR3 totals 15 residues. V lost 0 bases and J lost 3; bases outside the gene matches: 3. The CDR3 is CASSDDTGGQDTQYF. Partial CDR3 DNA: TGTGCCAGCAGTGATGATACTGGGGGACAAGAC.

This clone was picked up a small number of times. Genes and germline come from the mouse. The read ends 4 residues before the CDR3 terminus; that terminus is restored from the germline J gene. The V and J genes are TRBV31 and TRBJ2-7; 8 nucleotides match TRBD2. V was pared by 5 bases and J by 3 bases, with 3 bases of the junction left unmatched. The CDR3 runs 12 residues. CDR1 GKSSPN and CDR2 SITVG come from the germline V gene. Partial CDR3 DNA: TGTGCCTGGGACTGGGGATTCTAT. Its translation: CAWDWGFY. The whole CDR3 region reads CAWDWGFYEQYF. The full variable domain, in which reference TRBV31 and TRBJ2-7 provide the parts outside the CDR3, is AQTIHQWPVAEIKAVGSPLSLGCTIKGKSSPNLYWYWQATGGTLQQLFYSITVGQVESVVQLNLSASRPKDDQFILSTEKLLLSHSGFYLCAWDWGFYEQYFGPGTRLTVL.

This clone was recorded a few times. Genes and germline come from the mouse. The read comes to an end 4 residues before the CDR3 does, leaving the germline J gene to fill in the end. This chain uses TRBV13-2 with TRBJ2-7; TRBD2 matches 11 bases. The CDR3 has 14 amino acids. CDR1 and CDR2 (germline): NNHNN, SYGAGS (reference sequence). With 4 bases clipped from V and 3 bases from J, the junction kept 3 bases outside the gene matches. The CDR3 protein is CASGRTGGHYEQYF. The CDR3 DNA, read in part, is TGTGCCAGCGGTCGGACTGGGGGGCACTAT.

This clone was counted a few times. TCRdb lists a protein that is different at residue 10 from the translated DNA; the protein given here uses the DNA translation. Here the gene names and germline are mouse. Coverage ceases 3 residues before the CDR3 finishes, and the germline J gene fills in the end. The chain recombines TRBV17 with TRBJ1-6; 7 bases map to TRBD1. TRBJ1-6 is an open reading frame whose function is uncertain. Germline V gene lookup returns CDR1 MNHDT and CDR2 YYDKIL. Trimming took 3 bases from V and 7 from J; bases not matched to a gene: 0. The CDR3 contains 13 residues. CDR3 bases read: TGTGCTAGCAGTAGGGGACAGAATTCGCCC. Residues: CASSRGQNSP. The CDR3, in full, reads CASSRGQNSPLYF.

This clone was found a few times. These gene names are mouse names. The CDR3 end lies 4 residues beyond the end of the read and is filled in from the germline J gene. The V and J genes are TRBV13-3 and TRBJ1-2; 7 bases are a match to TRBD1. Germline CDR1 and CDR2: NNHDY and SYVADS. V shed 5 bases, J shed 4 bases, and the junction held 5 bases outside the gene matches. This CDR3 contains 13 residues. The CDR3 loop reads CASRDHRGSDYTF. CDR3 DNA, as far as it was read: TGTGCCAGCAGGGATCACAGGGGCTCC.

Regarding this clone: The gene names here belong to mouse. The read ends 4 residues early relative to the CDR3; the germline J gene fills the gap. The chain links TRBV13-3 to TRBJ2-4; 8 nucleotides line up with TRBD1. V was pared by 5 bases and J by 1 base, with 3 bases of the junction left unmatched. The germline V gene encodes CDR1 NNHDY and CDR2 SYVADS. There are 14 residues in the CDR3. The CDR3 reads CASRTGAGQNTLYF. Incomplete CDR3 DNA: TGTGCCAGCAGGACAGGGGCTGGTCAAAAC.

This clone was counted only a few times. Mouse names are used for the genes. The CDR3 end lies 4 residues beyond the end of the read and is filled in from the germline J gene. The chain couples TRBV13-2 to TRBJ2-1; TRBD2 agrees at 9 bases. V shed 1 base, J shed 4 bases, and the junction held 3 bases outside the gene matches. The CDR3 spans 15 residues. Germline lookup yields CDR1 NNHNN and CDR2 SYGAGS (reference sequence). CDR3 DNA (partial): TGTGCCAGCGGTGATTGGCTGGGGGGGTATGCT. Translating gives CASGDWLGGYA. The full CDR3 reads CASGDWLGGYAEQFF.

This clone has only a few counts. The gene names given are mouse names. The sequence runs out 4 residues before the end of the CDR3; the remainder is reconstructed from the germline J gene. The sample contains more than one DNA sequence encoding this CDR3. The genes are TRBV19 and TRBJ2-3, with 10 bases identical to TRBD2. This CDR3 has 16 residues. Germline CDR1 FNHDT, CDR2 SITEND (reference sequence). Trimming removed 1 base from V and 3 bases from J; junction bases left unmatched: 5. The CDR3 region is CASSILGGRGAETLYF. CDR3 bases read: TGTGCCAGCAGTATACTGGGGGGGCGCGGGGCAGAA.

On this clone: Gene names and germline refer to mouse. The CDR3 end lies 4 residues beyond the end of the read and is filled in from the germline J gene. V is TRBV19 and J is TRBJ2-1; TRBD2 agrees at 7 bases. Germline CDR1 is FNHDT and CDR2 is SITEND (reference sequence). This CDR3 region has 15 residues. The ends lost 2 bases at V and 3 bases at J; junction bases unmatched: 5. Incomplete CDR3 DNA: TGTGCCAGCAGTATCCAGACTGGGATCTATGCT. Protein sequence: CASSIQTGIYA. The CDR3 reads in full as CASSIQTGIYAEQFF.